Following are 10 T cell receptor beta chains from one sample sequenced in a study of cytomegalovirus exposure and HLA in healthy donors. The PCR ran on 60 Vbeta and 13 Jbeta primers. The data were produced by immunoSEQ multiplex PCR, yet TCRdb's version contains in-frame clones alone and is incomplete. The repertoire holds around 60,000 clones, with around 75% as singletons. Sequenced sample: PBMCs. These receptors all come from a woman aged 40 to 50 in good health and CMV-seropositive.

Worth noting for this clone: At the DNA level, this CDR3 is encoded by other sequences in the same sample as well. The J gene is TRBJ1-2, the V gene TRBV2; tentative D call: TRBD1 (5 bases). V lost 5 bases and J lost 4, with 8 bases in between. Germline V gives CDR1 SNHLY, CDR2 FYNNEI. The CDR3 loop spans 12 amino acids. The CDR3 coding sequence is TGTGCCAGCAGTCCAGACAGCTATGGCTACACCTTC. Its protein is CASSPDSYGYTF.

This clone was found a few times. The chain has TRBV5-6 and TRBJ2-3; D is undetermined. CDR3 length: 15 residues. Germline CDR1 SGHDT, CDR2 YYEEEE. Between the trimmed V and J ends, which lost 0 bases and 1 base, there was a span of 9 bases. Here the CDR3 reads CASSLVYQGTDTQYF. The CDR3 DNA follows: TGTGCCAGCAGCTTGGTATATCAGGGCACAGATACGCAGTATTTT. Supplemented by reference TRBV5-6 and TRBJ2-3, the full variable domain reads DAGVTQSPTHLIKTRGQQVTLRCSPKSGHDTVSWYQQALGQGPQFIFQYYEEEERQRGNFPDRFSGHQFPNYSSELNVNALLLGDSALYLCASSLVYQGTDTQYFGPGTRLTVL.

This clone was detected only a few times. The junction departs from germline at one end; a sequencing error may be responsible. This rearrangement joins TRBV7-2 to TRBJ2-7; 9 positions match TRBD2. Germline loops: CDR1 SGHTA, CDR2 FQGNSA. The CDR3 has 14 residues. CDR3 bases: TGTGCCAGCAGCTCGGTGCGGGGGGGATACGGGCAGTACTTC. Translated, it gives CASSSVRGGYGQYF.

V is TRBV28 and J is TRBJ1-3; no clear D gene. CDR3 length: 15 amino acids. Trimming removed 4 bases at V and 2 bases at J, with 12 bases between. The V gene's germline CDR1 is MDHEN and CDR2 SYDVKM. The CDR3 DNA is TGTGCCAGCAGTTCCTATGGAGCGGCTGGAAACACCATATATTTT. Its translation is CASSSYGAAGNTIYF.

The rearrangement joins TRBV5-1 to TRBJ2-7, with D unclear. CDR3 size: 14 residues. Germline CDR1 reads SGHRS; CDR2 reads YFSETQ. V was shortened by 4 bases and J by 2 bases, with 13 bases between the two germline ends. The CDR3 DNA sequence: TGCGCCAGCAGCGTTGAGTTCGGAGCCTACGAGCAGTACTTC. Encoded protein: CASSVEFGAYEQYF. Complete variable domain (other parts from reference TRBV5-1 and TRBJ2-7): KAGVTQTPRYLIKTRGQQVTLSCSPISGHRSVSWYQQTPGQGLQFLFEYFSETQRNKGNFPGRFSGRQFSNSRSEMNVSTLELGDSALYLCASSVEFGAYEQYFGPGTRLTVT.

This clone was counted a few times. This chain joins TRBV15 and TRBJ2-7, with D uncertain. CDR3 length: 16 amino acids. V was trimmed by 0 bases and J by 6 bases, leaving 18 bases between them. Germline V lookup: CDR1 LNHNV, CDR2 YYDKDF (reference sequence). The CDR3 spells CATSRDRFLVGSEQYF. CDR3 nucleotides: TGTGCCACCAGCAGAGATAGGTTCCTAGTGGGTAGCGAGCAGTACTTC.

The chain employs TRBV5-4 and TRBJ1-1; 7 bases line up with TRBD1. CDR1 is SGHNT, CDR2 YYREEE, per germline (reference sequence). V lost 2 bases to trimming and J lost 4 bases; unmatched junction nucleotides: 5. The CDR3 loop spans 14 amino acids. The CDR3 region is CASSFKGARTEAFF. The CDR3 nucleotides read TGTGCCAGCAGCTTCAAGGGGGCGCGCACTGAAGCTTTCTTT.

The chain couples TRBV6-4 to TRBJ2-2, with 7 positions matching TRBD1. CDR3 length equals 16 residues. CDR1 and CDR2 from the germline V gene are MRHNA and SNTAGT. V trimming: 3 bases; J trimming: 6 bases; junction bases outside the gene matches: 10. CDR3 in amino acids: CASSDQPGGLAGELFF. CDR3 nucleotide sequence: TGTGCCAGCAGTGATCAGCCAGGGGGTTTGGCCGGGGAGCTGTTTTTT.

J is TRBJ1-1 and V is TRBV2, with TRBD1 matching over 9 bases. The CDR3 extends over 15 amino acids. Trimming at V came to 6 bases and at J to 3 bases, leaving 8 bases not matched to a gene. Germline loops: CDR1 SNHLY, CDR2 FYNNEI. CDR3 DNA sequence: TGTGCCAGCAGCCCGGGACAGGGAGGGGACACTGAAGCTTTCTTT. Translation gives CASSPGQGGDTEAFF.

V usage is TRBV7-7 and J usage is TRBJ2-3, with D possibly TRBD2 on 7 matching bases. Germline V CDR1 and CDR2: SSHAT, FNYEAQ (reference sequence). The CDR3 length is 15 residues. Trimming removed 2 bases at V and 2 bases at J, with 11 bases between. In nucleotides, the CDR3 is TGTGCCAGCAGCTTAAACGGGGGGCCCACAGATACGCAGTATTTT. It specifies CASSLNGGPTDTQYF.